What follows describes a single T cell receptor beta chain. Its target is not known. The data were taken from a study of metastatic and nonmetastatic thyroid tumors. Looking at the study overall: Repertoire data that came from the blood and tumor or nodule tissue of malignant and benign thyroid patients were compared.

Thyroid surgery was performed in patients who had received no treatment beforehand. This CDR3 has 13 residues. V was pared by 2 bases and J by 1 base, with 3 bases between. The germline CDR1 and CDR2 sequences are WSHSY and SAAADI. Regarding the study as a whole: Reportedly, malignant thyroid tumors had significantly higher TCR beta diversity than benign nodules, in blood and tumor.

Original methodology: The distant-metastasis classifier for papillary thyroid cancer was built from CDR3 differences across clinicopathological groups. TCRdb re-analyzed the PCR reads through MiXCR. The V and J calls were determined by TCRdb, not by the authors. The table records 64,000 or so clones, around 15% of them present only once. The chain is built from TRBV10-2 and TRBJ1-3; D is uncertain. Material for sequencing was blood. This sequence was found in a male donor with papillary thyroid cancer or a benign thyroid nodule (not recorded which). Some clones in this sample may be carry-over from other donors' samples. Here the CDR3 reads CASSEVSGNTIYF. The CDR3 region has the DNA TGCGCCAGCAGTGAGGTTTCTGGAAACACCATATATTTT.